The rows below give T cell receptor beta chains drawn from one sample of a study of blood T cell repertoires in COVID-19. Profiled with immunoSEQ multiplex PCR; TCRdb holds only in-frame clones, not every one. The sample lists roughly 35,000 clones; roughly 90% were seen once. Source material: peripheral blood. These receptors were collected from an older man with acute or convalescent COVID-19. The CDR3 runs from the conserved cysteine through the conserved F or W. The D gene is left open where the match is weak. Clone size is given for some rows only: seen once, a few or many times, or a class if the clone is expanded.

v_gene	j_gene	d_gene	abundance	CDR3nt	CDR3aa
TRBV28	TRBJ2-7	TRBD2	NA	TGTGCCAGCAGTTTCGTCCTAGCGGGAGTCTACGAGCAGTACTTC	CASSFVLAGVYEQYF
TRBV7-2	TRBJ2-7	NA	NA	TGTGCCAGCAGCTTTTGGGGGGGGCACGAGCAGTACTTC	CASSFWGGHEQYF
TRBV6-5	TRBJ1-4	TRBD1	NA	TGTGCCAGCAGTTACGGGACAGCAGGAAATGAAAAACTGTTTTTT	CASSYGTAGNEKLFF
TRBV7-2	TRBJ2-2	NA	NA	TGTGCCAGCAGCCCCACAAGGACTGGCGGGGAGCTGTTTTTT	CASSPTRTGGELFF
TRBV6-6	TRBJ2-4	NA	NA	TGTGCCAGCAGTCGGGACTCCCACCCATCCTCAGCCAAAAACATTCAGTACTTC	CASSRDSHPSSAKNIQYF
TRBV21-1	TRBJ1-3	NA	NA	TGTGCCAGCAGCTCCCCGGGGAGGTACACTGGAAACACCATATATTTT	CASSSPGRYTGNTIYF
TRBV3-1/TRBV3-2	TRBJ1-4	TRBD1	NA	TGTGCCAGCAGCCGGGGACAGGGTGGGGAAAAACTGTTTTTT	CASSRGQGGEKLFF
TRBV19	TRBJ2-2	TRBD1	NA	TGTGCCAGTAGTACAGGGACAGGGTGGACCGGGGAGCTGTTTTTT	CASSTGTGWTGELFF
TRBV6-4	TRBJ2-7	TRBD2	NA	TGTGCCAGCAGTGGTGATGCACTAGCGGGAGGGTCCAGTTGCGAGCAGTACTTC	CASSGDALAGGSSCEQYF
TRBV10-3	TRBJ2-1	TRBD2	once	TGTGCCATCGGAAGGGGCGGGAGCACCTACAATGAGCAGTTCTTC	CAIGRGGSTYNEQFF
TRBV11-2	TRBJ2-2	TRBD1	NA	TGTGCCAGCAGCCACACAGGGGTGTGGGACACCGGGGAGCTGTTTTTT	CASSHTGVWDTGELFF
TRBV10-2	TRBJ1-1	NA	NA	TGCGCCAGCAGTGAGGGTTCCTCTATGAGGACTGAAGCTTTCTTT	CASSEGSSMRTEAFF
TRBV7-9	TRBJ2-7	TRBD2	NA	TGTGCCAGCAGCACAAGCGGGGGGCCGGGCGAGCAGTACTTC	CASSTSGGPGEQYF
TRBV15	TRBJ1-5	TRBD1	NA	TGTGCCACCAGCGTGGACAGGGGGAATCAGCCCCAGCATTTT	CATSVDRGNQPQHF
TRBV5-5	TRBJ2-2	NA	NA	TGTGCCAGCAGTTCCTGGGAGGGGGTCACCGGGGAGCTGTTTTTT	CASSSWEGVTGELFF
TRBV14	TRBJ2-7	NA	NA	TGTGCCAGCAGCCAAGGAGTTATAGGGGTCTACGAGCAGTACTTC	CASSQGVIGVYEQYF
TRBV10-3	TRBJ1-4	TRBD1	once	TGTGCCATCAGGAAACAGGGGGGCTCTAATGAAAAACTGTTTTTT	CAIRKQGGSNEKLFF
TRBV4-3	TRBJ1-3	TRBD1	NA	TGCGCCAGCAGCCAGCGCGGACAGGGTGAAGACACCATATATTTT	CASSQRGQGEDTIYF
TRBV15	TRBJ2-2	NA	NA	TGTGCCACCAGCAGAGGCAGGACGAACACCGGGGAGCTGTTTTTT	CATSRGRTNTGELFF
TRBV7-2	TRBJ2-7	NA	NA	TGTGCCAGCAGCCTAACCCGGACTACCTCCTACGAGCAGTACTTC	CASSLTRTTSYEQYF
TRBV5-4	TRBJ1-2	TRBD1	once	TGTGCCAGCAGCTCCCGGGACAGTCCTAACTATGGCTACACCTTC	CASSSRDSPNYGYTF
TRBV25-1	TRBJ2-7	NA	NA	TGTGCCAGCAGTGAAGGGGCGGCGGGGCCGGGGTACGAGCAGTACTTC	CASSEGAAGPGYEQYF
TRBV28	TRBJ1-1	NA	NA	TGTGCCAGCAGTTTTCCGACAGGTGGTGAAGCTTTCTTT	CASSFPTGGEAFF
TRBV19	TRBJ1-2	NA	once	TGTGCCAGTAGTATTTCAGGGCCAGGGATGAACTATGGCTACACCTTC	CASSISGPGMNYGYTF
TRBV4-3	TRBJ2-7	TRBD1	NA	TGCGCCAGCAGCCAAGATGATAGGGGGCGCTACGAGCAGTACTTC	CASSQDDRGRYEQYF
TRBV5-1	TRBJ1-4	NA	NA	TGCGCCAGCGCACAGGTTATAAATGAAAAACTGTTTTTT	CASAQVINEKLFF
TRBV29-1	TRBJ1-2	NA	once	TGCAGCGTCACGCCGCCGGGGGGCAGGGCTAACAGCTATGGCTACACCTTC	CSVTPPGGRANSYGYTF